Shown below are 5 T cell receptor beta chains from a single sample sequenced in a study of T cells in Graves' hyperthyroidism and ophthalmopathy. Amplification targeted TCR beta CDR3 regions from RNA transcripts. Initially, a first-round RT-PCR of the TCR CDR3 employed the HTBI primer set. A single record per CDR3 protein comes from TCRdb applying MiXCR to the multiplex PCR reads. The sample shows some 560,000 distinct CDR3 sequences, 14% of them seen only once. The sample was blood. The source of these receptors is a woman in her thirties or forties with Graves' hyperthyroidism.

This clonotype was observed at least ten times. The rearrangement joins TRBV28 to TRBJ2-2; TRBD2 agrees at 9 bases. Per the germline V gene, CDR1 is MDHEN and CDR2 is SYDVKM. Trimming cost V 7 bases and J 4 bases; bases outside gene matches: 1. The CDR3 has 13 amino acids. In DNA form, the CDR3 reads TGTGCCAGCAAACTAGCGGGCACCGGGGAGCTGTTTTTT. Translation: CASKLAGTGELFF.

This clonotype occurred a few times. The rearrangement links TRBV5-1 to TRBJ1-1; TRBD1 aligns across 8 bases. After removal of 5 bases from V and 5 bases from J, the junction contained 14 bases not matched to a gene. The CDR3 is made up of 16 amino acids. Germline values: CDR1 SGHRS, CDR2 YFSETQ. The DNA of the CDR3 is TGCGCCAGCAGTTCACAGGGGGTGGGATCGAAAACTGAAGCTTTCTTT. Protein product: CASSSQGVGSKTEAFF. The full variable domain, in which reference TRBV5-1 and TRBJ1-1 provide the parts outside the CDR3, is KAGVTQTPRYLIKTRGQQVTLSCSPISGHRSVSWYQQTPGQGLQFLFEYFSETQRNKGNFPGRFSGRQFSNSRSEMNVSTLELGDSALYLCASSSQGVGSKTEAFFGQGTRLTVV.

This clonotype was observed at least ten times. The gene calls are TRBV12-3 or TRBV12-4 and TRBJ2-4, with D possibly matching TRBD1 (5 bases). CDR3 length: 16 residues. The V and J ends lost 1 base and 8 bases respectively, with 18 bases between them. The CDR3 loop reads CASSLGGRAIGDIQYF. The CDR3 DNA reads as TGTGCCAGCAGTTTAGGAGGCAGGGCGATAGGGGACATTCAGTACTTC.

This clonotype was counted at least ten times. The CDR3 DNA is TGTGCCAGCAGTCCAACTCTACCCTCCACTGAAGCTTTCTTT. Translating gives CASSPTLPSTEAFF. The rearrangement joins TRBV28 to TRBJ1-1; D remains ambiguous. Germline values: CDR1 MDHEN, CDR2 SYDVKM. The CDR3 has 14 residues. Trimming cost V 5 bases and J 4 bases, with 14 bases left between them.

This clonotype was seen repeatedly, ten times or more. CDR3 loop: CASRMGRTGDIYEQYF. As DNA, the CDR3 is TGCGCCAGCAGAATGGGAAGGACAGGGGACATCTACGAGCAGTACTTC. The chain recombines TRBV5-1 with TRBJ2-7; TRBD1 agrees at 9 bases. Germline trimming cut 5 bases from V and 3 bases from J; bases unmatched to any gene: 12. CDR3 size: 16 residues. Germline CDR1 is SGHRS and CDR2 is YFSETQ.